What follows is one TCR beta chain and its context. This entry is derived from a study of T cells after somatic rescue of genetic block. TCRdb's copy holds only in-frame clones and misses some; the assay was immunoSEQ multiplex PCR. The sample includes approximately 78,000 clones, approximately 90% seen only once; the top ten take 2.8%. Germline CDR1 SNHLY, CDR2 FYNNEI. CDR3 length equals 15 residues. The J segment lost 2 bases and the V segment lost 6 bases, leaving 9 bases of the junction unmatched. The sequencing input was peripheral blood mononuclear cells (PBMCs). The chain uses TRBV2 and TRBJ1-1; 7 bases fit TRBD1. This receptor was obtained from a young man. The CDR3 DNA reads as TGTGCCAGCAGAAGGCAGGGGGGACGAAACACTGAAGCTTTCTTT. This gives the protein CASRRQGGRNTEAFF.